This T cell receptor (beta chain) was observed in a study of cytomegalovirus exposure and HLA in healthy donors (dated by TCRdb to about 2017). Concerning the study at large: An earlier analysis of roughly 610 of the donors reported approximately 280 Gb of sequence data and 117 million unique TCR beta sequences obtained from about 200 million T cells. An early release that covered more than 550 HLA-typed donors contained around 300 gigabases of sequencing data and approximately 85 million unique TCR sequences. Among the approximately 400 genotyped donors, approximately 77% belonged to the genetic ancestry cluster associated with self-reported Caucasian donors. The study was designed to test whether signatures of past pathogen exposure could be identified by cataloging public T cell receptors. The study used immunosequencing to profile the T cell repertoires of approximately 650 subjects and linked those repertoires to cytomegalovirus serostatus. Along with the approximately 650-subject first cohort, a separate validation cohort of over 90 different subjects was used. To predict cytomegalovirus infection status, the study combined high-throughput TCR immunosequencing, statistical association of individual TCRs with disease status, and machine learning. In a later analysis, previously published TCR beta repertoires from roughly 710 donors were re-analyzed and high-resolution HLA genotyping was added so that TCR occurrence patterns could be studied. The later analysis used no new phenotypic data to find candidate immune exposures, relying instead on TCR beta sequences and their occurrence across donors. In an earlier analysis of a few hundred of the donors, high-throughput TCR beta sequencing was used to judge whether each TCR beta V gene segment behaved as functional or pseudogenic. Donor age, sex, ethnicity and CMV serostatus were compiled alongside the repertoire data. Genome-wide SNP genotypes for about 60% of the roughly 700 donors were used in a later genetic analysis, which treated that subset as a discovery cohort. All discovery cohort repertoires had been generated on a single sequencing platform. HLA typing included class I and class II loci at four-digit resolution. The number of typed donors differed by locus: 629-630 for A, B, C, DRB1 and DQB1; 522 for DQA1; 600 to 610 for DPA1; and around 470 for DPB1. Because of strong linkage in the cohort, 5 or 6 DR-DQ haplotypes were treated as single units for association and clustering. Among about 400 genotyped donors of the cohort, an average of approximately 200,000 unique TCR beta nucleotide sequences was sequenced per donor, of which about 20% were non-productive.

The germline V gene yields MDHEN for CDR1 and SYDVKM for CDR2. Relative to germline, V is 4 bases shorter and J is 3 bases shorter, with 13 bases between their ends. From the cysteine up to the phenylalanine, the CDR3 has a length of 15 residues. The read is trimmed to its CDR3 DNA, 45 bases read in frame from base 1. To prepare the library, the immunoSEQ multiplex PCR assay was applied. The multiplex PCR relied on a mix of 60 forward primers for TCR Vbeta segments and 13 reverse primers for TCR Jbeta segments. The CDR3 region of rearranged TCR beta genes was amplified from genomic DNA by a multiplex PCR assay. On the Illumina HiSeq System, the amplified TCR beta libraries were sequenced as 87-base-pair reads. The paper's data handling went like this. Across the 700 or so repertoires, a later analysis counted 80 million or so unique TCR beta chains, approximately 12 million of which were shared by at least two donors. Raw reads were error-corrected and collapsed into unique sequences with a nearest-neighbor algorithm that merged closely related sequences to remove PCR and sequencing errors. CDR3 sequences were aligned to IMGT reference sequences to assign V, D and J gene segments. For a sequence to be retained, a match of at least six nucleotides was required to both a V gene segment and a J gene segment. Rearrangements were classified as productive when the CDR3 lacked stop codons and remained in frame with V and J, and all other rearrangements were classified as non-productive. Following IMGT convention, CDR3 was defined as the stretch from the second conserved V-encoded cysteine up to the conserved J-encoded phenylalanine. Sequences without an unambiguous match to a single V gene segment were excluded from the earlier analysis of 450 to 750 of the donors. An earlier analysis of about 600 of the donors called V segments functional above 56.7% productive rearrangements and segregating when the between-donor standard deviation exceeded 5%. A statistical classification framework was built for diagnosing cytomegalovirus status from the catalog of TCR beta chain sequences. V and J gene assignment, in a later analysis, came from comparing TCR nucleotide sequences with IMGT/GENE-DB human TR gene sequences. In a later analysis, CDR3 sequences and most-parsimonious VDJ recombination scenarios were assigned using the TCRdist pipeline. A later analysis defined each TCR beta chain by its CDR3 amino acid sequence plus V-gene family, and excluded reads lacking a unique V-gene family. To address suspected cross-contamination and a sequencing artifact, a later analysis removed a few hundred highly shared, low-generation-probability nucleotide sequences. A later analysis calculated a clonal expansion index for each public chain from normalized within-repertoire ranks of inferred template counts. Generation probabilities in a later analysis came from a VDJ recombination model fitted to out-of-frame rearrangements, and those results were checked against IGoR. In a later analysis, hypergeometric tests were used to score TCR-TCR, TCR-HLA and TCR-CMV co-occurrence, with a repertoire-size bias correction applied to TCR pairs. False discovery rates were estimated in a later analysis by permuting HLA or CMV assignments 20 times. In a later analysis, co-occurring TCRs were grouped using DBSCAN, with TCRdist sequence similarity added in when clustering inside HLA-allele-positive subsets. For co-occurrence clustering, repertoires with fewer than 30,000 or more than 120,000 public chains were excluded, along with about five repertoires with anomalous nucleotide sharing. Imported from immuneACCESS, the table was reduced by TCRdb to in-frame sequences with V and J called. These copies leave out some clones; in studies compared against another copy, an unresolved V gene accounts for under half, and the cause of the remainder is not known. V and J calls and clone size come straight from that table; D and trimming were deduced from the DNA. The sample table records some 110,000 clones; around 64% of these occur just once. Clones ranked in the top ten supply 2% to 2.5% of the sample.

Of note for this clone: Its antigen remains unidentified. No base quality information exists; no much larger clone differs at one position.

The cohort comprised 550 to 700 healthy bone marrow donors. All cohort members were sampled while nominally healthy, although unrecorded immune exposures were likely present. The donor tested CMV seronegative and was one of the 352 seronegative cohort members. A peripheral blood sample was provided by each donor, and peripheral blood mononuclear cells were used for TCR beta sequencing. Genomic DNA was extracted from the blood cell samples with the Qiagen DNeasy Blood Extraction Kit. Overall study results and their limits: CMV serostatus was the only immune exposure information available for the cohort. According to a later analysis, parvovirus B19, influenza, CMV and Epstein-Barr virus appeared linked to several top co-occurrence clusters. Because the 87-base-pair reads could not distinguish some IMGT-functional V segments, including TRBV6-2 and TRBV6-3, those segments were excluded. The authors suggested that the approach could potentially be generalized to other disease states and immunological phenotypes. Correlated functional status among segregating V segments might reflect linkage disequilibrium, but an unknown experimental factor could not be ruled out. An earlier analysis of approximately 530 of the donors showed that most TCR beta V segments appeared in productive rearrangements either about 87% or about 30% of the time, which broadly matched IMGT annotations. About 17 rarely observed V segments, including chromosome 9 orphons, were excluded from the earlier analysis of 550 to 700 of the donors because counts were too low. When HLA alleles, especially DR and DQ, strongly co-occurred, attributing TCR associations to individual alleles was difficult. A later genetic analysis reported fewer N-insertions in productive TCRs among donors in an Asian-associated ancestry cluster than the approximately 670-donor mean. An association between a missense DCLRE1C variant and V-gene and J-gene trimming of TCR beta chains was found in a later genetic analysis and replicated in an independent cohort. In a later analysis, around 17,000 TCR beta sequences were associated with specific HLA alleles at a false discovery rate of 0.05. A later analysis found that TCR association rates varied across HLA loci, with DRB1 alleles showing the most associated TCRs and HLA-C alleles the fewest. In the study, 150 to 200 TCR beta chains were listed as associated with cytomegalovirus. Most TCR sequences were observed very rarely across donors, whereas some public TCRs were present in many individuals. HLA typing was unavailable for some donors at each locus, so association tests used only the typed subset. The cohort was sequenced for TCR beta chains only, and without alpha or paired-chain data the features that could be detected were limited. Presence/absence analyses assumed roughly uniform sequencing depth across donors, an assumption that may not hold. Cytomegalovirus status was reported to be diagnosed by the classifier with high specificity and sensitivity in both the original and validation cohorts. A later analysis found that most CMV-associated TCR beta chains appeared HLA-restricted, with HLA associations seemingly driven largely by CMV exposure. A few of the identified cytomegalovirus-associated TCR beta chains were confirmed in vitro to be specific for cytomegalovirus antigens. A cluster of highly shared sequence variants was judged likely to represent a technical artifact of the sequencing pipeline. In a later analysis, HLA-associated TCR beta chains were found to be more clonally expanded and to have lower generation probabilities than equally common non-associated chains. A further reported finding was that TCR beta sequences accurately predicted the HLA-A and HLA-B alleles for most subjects in the first cohort.

The receptor was isolated from a woman aged 25 to 39 in good health and CMV-seronegative. Sequencing used PBMCs. This sequence uses TRBV28 and TRBJ2-1, and TRBD1 may be the D gene, going by 6 matching bases. Here is the DNA: TGTGCCAGCAGTTACACCAGGGGCATCTACAATGAGCAGTTCTTC. This encodes CASSYTRGIYNEQFF.